One sample yielded the 13 T cell receptor beta chains listed below, sequenced in a study of T-cell reconstitution after alpha-beta-depleted transplantation in children. Construction of the TCRbeta library involved unique molecular identifiers. MiXCR was run by TCRdb on the PCR reads, yielding one entry per CDR3 protein. The sample carries 600,000 to 700,000 distinct CDR3 sequences, approximately 14% recorded once. The sample consisted of PBMCs, taken before TCRalphabeta/CD19-depleted stem cell transplant. These receptor sequences come from a girl aged 2 to 10 with congenital amegakaryocytic thrombocytopenia, due to receive a stem cell transplant.

The rearrangement joins TRBV5-1 to TRBJ2-5, with D possibly being TRBD1 or TRBD2 (5 bases each). Germline V gene sequence: CDR1 SGHRS, CDR2 YFSETQ. This CDR3 comprises 15 residues. Between the trimmed V and J ends, which lost 5 bases and 2 bases, there was a span of 16 bases. In nucleotides, the CDR3 is TGCGCCAGCAGTCCGGGCCGGGACCCGCAAGAGACCCAGTACTTC. Encoded protein: CASSPGRDPQETQYF.

The chain is built from TRBV12-3 or TRBV12-4 and TRBJ1-1, with a tentative D call TRBD1 (5 bases). This CDR3 spans 15 amino acids. Trimming pared 4 bases from V and 4 bases from J, leaving 16 bases between. CDR3 sequence: CASSSLPGGTTEAFF. The CDR3 DNA sequence: TGTGCCAGCAGTTCCCTTCCGGGCGGGACCACTGAAGCTTTCTTT.

This clonotype was detected ten times or more. The chain links TRBV5-1 to TRBJ2-3; tentatively, D is TRBD2 (6 bases). V lost 2 bases and J 2 bases, leaving 12 bases between the germline ends. The CDR3 sequence is 15 residues long. The V gene's germline CDR1 is SGHRS and CDR2 YFSETQ. This chain's CDR3 is CASSFTPGDTDTQYF. DNA for the CDR3: TGCGCCAGCAGCTTCACTCCGGGAGACACAGATACGCAGTATTTT. Together with reference TRBV5-1 and TRBJ2-3, the CDR3 gives the full variable domain: KAGVTQTPRYLIKTRGQQVTLSCSPISGHRSVSWYQQTPGQGLQFLFEYFSETQRNKGNFPGRFSGRQFSNSRSEMNVSTLELGDSALYLCASSFTPGDTDTQYFGPGTRLTVL.

This clonotype showed up just a few times. The DNA for the CDR3 is TGTGCCAGCAGCTTTATAGGGGTTTCCTATGGCTACACCTTC. This sequence encodes CASSFIGVSYGYTF. The V gene is TRBV28, the J gene TRBJ1-2; a possible D gene is TRBD1 (5 bases). The length of the CDR3 is 14 residues. Per germline, CDR1 MDHEN and CDR2 SYDVKM. Trimming shortened V by 6 bases and J by 4 bases, and 15 bases separated the two germline ends.

This clonotype was detected many times. One junction end disagrees with the germline gene, perhaps due to a read error. CDR3 bases: TGTGCCAGCAGCTTAGATCCAGGAACCTACGAGCAGTACTTC. It yields the protein CASSLDPGTYEQYF. The genes are TRBV5-1 and TRBJ2-7; the D is unclear. Germline values: CDR1 SGHRS, CDR2 YFSETQ. The CDR3 runs 14 residues.

The table lists this clonotype with many counts. J is TRBJ2-1 and V is TRBV6-1; no definite D call. Germline V gives CDR1 MNHNS, CDR2 SASEGT. The CDR3 extends over 13 amino acids. With 6 bases removed from V and 0 bases from J, the gap between germline ends came to 6 bases. As DNA, the CDR3 is TGTGCCAGCAGCGACGGCTCCTACAATGAGCAGTTCTTC. This gives the protein CASSDGSYNEQFF.

The V call is TRBV5-6, the J call TRBJ2-7; 8 nucleotides match TRBD1. The CDR3 has 14 residues. CDR1 is SGHDT and CDR2 is YYEEEE in the germline V gene. V was pared by 7 bases and J by 6 bases, with 12 bases of the junction left unmatched. CDR3 protein: CASRLQGAGTEQYF. In DNA form, the CDR3 reads TGTGCCAGCCGGCTGCAGGGGGCAGGGACCGAGCAGTACTTC.

This clonotype occurred a few times. This rearrangement joins TRBV5-1 to TRBJ2-3; maybe TRBD2 (6 bases). CDR3 size: 17 residues. The germline V and J ends were trimmed by 5 bases and 0 bases, with 19 bases remaining between them. Germline CDR1 and CDR2: SGHRS and YFSETQ. The chain's CDR3 is CASRSLPGLLSTDTQYF. The CDR3 region has the DNA TGCGCCAGCAGGTCCCTACCGGGACTTCTTAGCACAGATACGCAGTATTTT.

This chain uses TRBV7-2 with TRBJ2-1; D possibly corresponds to TRBD1 (6 bases). The V gene's germline CDR1 is SGHTA and CDR2 FQGNSA. The CDR3 loop spans 14 amino acids. Trimming took off 1 base at V and 10 bases at J, with 14 bases between the two ends. The CDR3 is CASSLEGGGREQFF. For the CDR3, the DNA is TGTGCCAGCAGCTTAGAAGGGGGTGGCAGGGAGCAGTTCTTC. Full variable domain (rest looked up from reference TRBV7-2 and TRBJ2-1): GAGVSQSPSNKVTEKGKDVELRCDPISGHTALYWYRQSLGQGLEFLIYFQGNSAPDKSGLPSDRFSAERTGGSVSTLTIQRTQQEDSAVYLCASSLEGGGREQFFGPGTRLTVL.

Many counts were recorded for this clonotype. V and J are TRBV5-1 and TRBJ2-2; possible D gene TRBD2, 5 bases. The CDR3 is 16 residues long. Germline V gene data show CDR1 as SGHRS and CDR2 as YFSETQ. The germline V and J ends were trimmed by 1 base and 0 bases, with 10 bases remaining between them. The CDR3, as DNA: TGCGCCAGCAGCTTGTTTGTAGCGTCGAACACCGGGGAGCTGTTTTTT. It specifies CASSLFVASNTGELFF.

Ten or more counts support this clonotype. This sequence joins TRBV5-1 and TRBJ1-1, with D unresolved. The CDR3 length is 14 residues. Germline CDR1 and CDR2: SGHRS and YFSETQ. V gave up 4 bases and J gave up 6 bases, with 16 bases separating them. The CDR3 DNA reads as TGCGCCAGCAGCGTAAGGCCTCAGGCCGCTGAAGCTTTCTTT. As protein: CASSVRPQAAEAFF.

This clonotype appeared many times. This sequence joins TRBV5-1 and TRBJ2-1; 8 bases map to TRBD2. This CDR3 comprises 16 residues. V lost 3 bases, J lost 7 bases, and 12 bases stayed unmatched. Germline V gene lookup returns CDR1 SGHRS and CDR2 YFSETQ. The CDR3 sequence: CASSSLGAGVGNEQFF. The CDR3 region has the DNA TGCGCCAGCAGCTCCCTGGGAGCGGGAGTAGGAAATGAGCAGTTCTTC.

The table lists this clonotype with a few counts. The chain links TRBV7-2 to TRBJ2-7; 7 bases are shared with TRBD2. The germline gives CDR1 SGHTA, CDR2 FQGNSA. Trimming took 2 bases from V and 4 from J; bases not matched to a gene: 8. The CDR3 is 15 amino acids. The CDR3 spells CASSLRSSGFYEQYF. As DNA, the CDR3 is TGTGCCAGCAGCTTAAGGTCTAGCGGTTTTTACGAGCAGTACTTC.